The clone carrying this TCR beta chain was counted a single time. Its antigen remains unidentified. These data belong to a study of CD8+CD57+ T cells in acquired aplastic anemia. General study points: There were around 28 CD8+ CDR3 sequences that occurred in both patients and controls.

Per the germline V gene, CDR1 is DFQATT and CDR2 is SNEGSKA (reference sequence). The CDR3 contains 13 residues. V was pared by 1 base and J by 0 bases, with 6 bases between. TCR beta VDJ combinations and CDR3 sequences were profiled from genomic DNA. MiXCR, applied by TCRdb to the reads, yields one record per CDR3 protein. The sample has about 180,000 distinct CDR3 sequences, under 50% seen once. Previously, flow cytometry had revealed CD8+CD57+ cell expansion in the patients chosen for sequencing. The sample consisted of sorted CD4+, CD8+, or CD8+CD57+ T cells (not recorded which) from PBMCs. The source of this sequence is a human donor with aplastic anemia. The rearrangement joins TRBV20-1 to TRBJ2-5; D ambiguous. CDR3 sequence (DNA): TGCAGTGCTAGAGTGGAGAACCAAGAGACCCAGTACTTC. This codes for CSARVENQETQYF.